The 14 T cell receptor beta chains below all came from one sample that was sequenced in a study of CD8+ T cells in alopecia areata. Following extraction, RNA underwent reverse transcription to cDNA, which served as the sequencing template. The assay was immunoSEQ multiplex PCR, and TCRdb's table has in-frame clones only and misses some. The sample yields hundreds of thousands of clones, about 68% seen once. The material was CD4+ T cells sorted from blood, obtained at week 0. The receptors derive from a human donor with alopecia areata.

The chain combines TRBV4-1 with TRBJ2-5; a weak D match, TRBD2 (6 bases). Between the trimmed V and J ends, which lost 3 bases and 5 bases, there was a span of 13 bases. Germline values: CDR1 MGHRA, CDR2 YSYEKL. This CDR3 spans 14 amino acids. CDR3 DNA sequence: TGCGCCAGCAGCCACCCTAGCGCCATGGAGACCCAGTACTTC. Protein sequence: CASSHPSAMETQYF.

The CDR3 sequence: CAWSPTRGAKNIQYF. CDR3 DNA: TGTGCCTGGAGTCCCACCCGGGGAGCCAAAAACATTCAGTACTTC. The chain joins TRBV30 to TRBJ2-4; D possibly corresponds to TRBD2 (5 bases). The CDR3 is 15 amino acids. Looked up from germline, CDR1 is GTSNPN and CDR2 is SVGIG (reference sequence). Between the trimmed V and J ends, which lost 2 bases and 0 bases, there was a span of 11 bases.

The J gene is TRBJ2-1, the V gene TRBV7-9; D is unresolved. This CDR3 has 12 amino acids. CDR1 is SEHNR, CDR2 FQNEAQ, per germline (reference sequence). V was cut by 5 bases and J by 10 bases, with 12 bases left in between. This CDR3 is CASSPAIDEQFF. The CDR3 DNA follows: TGTGCCAGCAGCCCCGCTATCGACGAGCAGTTCTTC.

Only a few counts were recorded for this clone. The chain joins TRBV7-9 to TRBJ1-2; D is unresolved. Germline V gene data show CDR1 as SEHNR and CDR2 as FQNEAQ (reference sequence). The V end lost 1 base, the J end lost 4 bases, and 10 bases lay between the germline ends. The CDR3 sequence is 14 residues long. CDR3: CASSLGPVGYGYTF. The CDR3, as DNA: TGTGCCAGCAGCTTAGGCCCCGTAGGCTATGGCTACACCTTC.

The rearrangement uses TRBV5-6 and TRBJ2-7; D not resolved. Germline-derived CDR1 and CDR2 are SGHDT and YYEEEE. The CDR3 extends over 14 amino acids. Trimming cost V 0 bases and J 0 bases, with 7 bases left between them. CDR3 DNA sequence: TGTGCCAGCAGCTTGGGGCTGCTCTCCTACGAGCAGTACTTC. Translated, it gives CASSLGLLSYEQYF.

The chain employs TRBV29-1 and TRBJ2-5; D possibly matches TRBD1 or TRBD2 (5 bases each). Trimming pared 7 bases from V and 5 bases from J, leaving 17 bases between. This CDR3 is 13 amino acids long. The germline V gene has CDR1 SQVTM and CDR2 ANQGSEA. The DNA of the CDR3 is TGCAGCGGAGACAGAGGGCAAGGCGAGACCCAGTACTTC. It translates to CSGDRGQGETQYF.

The rearrangement uses TRBV30 and TRBJ2-7, with no clear D. From germline, CDR1 is GTSNPN and CDR2 SVGIG (reference sequence). V lost 7 bases and J lost 3, with 13 bases in between. The CDR3 extends over 12 amino acids. CDR3 sequence reads: CASSPLGYEQYF. CDR3 nucleotide sequence: TGTGCCTCGAGCCCGTTAGGCTACGAGCAGTACTTC.

This clone was counted between two and nine times. The chain is built from TRBV29-1 and TRBJ1-1, with D perhaps TRBD1 (5 bases). In germline, CDR1 is SQVTM, CDR2 ANQGSEA. CDR3 size: 15 residues. Trimming shortened V by 7 bases and J by 6 bases, and 24 bases separated the two germline ends. CDR3 nucleotide sequence: TGCAGCGCAGAGGAGCAGGGCCGGTCGTACCCTGAAGCTTTCTTT. Translating it yields CSAEEQGRSYPEAFF.

This sequence joins TRBV5-6 and TRBJ1-2; 7 positions match TRBD1. V lost 4 bases and J lost 7; bases outside the gene matches: 7. The CDR3 has 13 residues. Germline V gene lookup returns CDR1 SGHDT and CDR2 YYEEEE. CDR3 region: CASSQDRVGGYTF. The CDR3 DNA is TGTGCCAGCAGCCAAGACAGGGTTGGTGGCTACACCTTC.

The rearrangement joins TRBV9 to TRBJ1-5, with 7 bases lining up with TRBD1. Trimming took 4 bases from V and 5 from J; bases not matched to a gene: 9. The CDR3 is made up of 15 amino acids. Germline V gene lookup returns CDR1 SGDLS and CDR2 YYNGEE. Written as DNA, the CDR3 is TGTGCCAGCAGCCCGACAGGGTTTCTCGATCAGCCCCAGCATTTT. Its protein is CASSPTGFLDQPQHF.

This chain uses TRBV5-1 with TRBJ2-1, with D possibly being TRBD1 or TRBD2 (6 bases each). Germline CDR1 SGHRS, CDR2 YFSETQ. This CDR3 region has 16 residues. V gave up 9 bases and J gave up 6 bases, with 25 bases separating them. The CDR3 DNA reads as TGCGCCACCTCCCCGGGGGCGGGGATCCGAAGCAATGAGCAGTTCTTC. As protein: CATSPGAGIRSNEQFF.

The J gene is TRBJ1-5, the V gene TRBV6-6; D not resolved. V was cut by 5 bases and J by 7 bases, with 12 bases left in between. The CDR3 contains 13 residues. Looked up from germline, CDR1 is MNHNY and CDR2 is SVGAGI (reference sequence). CDR3 loop: CASSPNRVQPQHF. The CDR3 nucleotides are TGTGCCAGCAGTCCAAATAGGGTACAGCCCCAGCATTTT.

The chain recombines TRBV29-1 with TRBJ2-5; D may be TRBD1 (6 bases). With 2 bases removed from V and 6 bases from J, the gap between germline ends came to 13 bases. Germline V CDR1 and CDR2: SQVTM, ANQGSEA. The CDR3 contains 13 residues. CDR3: CSVEQQGLKTQYF. The CDR3 coding sequence is TGCAGCGTTGAACAACAGGGTTTGAAGACCCAGTACTTC.

This clone appeared a few times. The J gene is TRBJ2-2, the V gene TRBV29-1; unclear D gene. Germline V CDR1 and CDR2: SQVTM, ANQGSEA. This CDR3 has 14 residues. Trimming pared 6 bases from V and 1 base from J, leaving 12 bases between. Here the CDR3 reads CSVSWQLNTGELFF. The CDR3 DNA reads TGCAGCGTGTCCTGGCAACTGAACACCGGGGAGCTGTTTTTT.